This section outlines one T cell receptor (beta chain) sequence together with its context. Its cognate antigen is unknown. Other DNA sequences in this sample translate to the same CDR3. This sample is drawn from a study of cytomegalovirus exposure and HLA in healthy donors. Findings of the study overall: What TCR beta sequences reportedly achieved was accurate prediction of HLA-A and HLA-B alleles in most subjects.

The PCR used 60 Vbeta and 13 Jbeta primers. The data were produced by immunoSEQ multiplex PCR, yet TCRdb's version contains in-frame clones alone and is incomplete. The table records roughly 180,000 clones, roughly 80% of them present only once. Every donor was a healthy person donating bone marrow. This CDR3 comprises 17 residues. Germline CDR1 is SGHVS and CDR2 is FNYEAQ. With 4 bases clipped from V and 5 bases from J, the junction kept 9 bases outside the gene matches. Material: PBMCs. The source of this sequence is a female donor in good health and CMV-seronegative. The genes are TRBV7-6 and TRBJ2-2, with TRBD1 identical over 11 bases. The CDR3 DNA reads TGTGCCAGCAGCTCAGGACAGGGGGCAAGGGGGACCGGGGAGCTGTTTTTT. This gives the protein CASSSGQGARGTGELFF.